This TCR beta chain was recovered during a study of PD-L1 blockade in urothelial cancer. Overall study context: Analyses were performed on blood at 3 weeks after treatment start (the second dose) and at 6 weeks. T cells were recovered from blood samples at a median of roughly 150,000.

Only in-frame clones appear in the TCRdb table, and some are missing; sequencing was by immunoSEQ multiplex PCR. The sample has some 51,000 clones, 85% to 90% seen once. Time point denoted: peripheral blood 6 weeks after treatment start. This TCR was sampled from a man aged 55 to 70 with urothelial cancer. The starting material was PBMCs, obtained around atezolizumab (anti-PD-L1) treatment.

The CDR3 sequence is CASTLLDSGRNTGELFF. As DNA, the CDR3 is TGTGCCAGCACCCTCCTGGATAGCGGGAGGAACACCGGGGAGCTGTTTTTT. The chain recombines TRBV11-2 with TRBJ2-2; 9 bases align to TRBD2. V was clipped by 7 bases and J by 1 base; unmatched bases: 10. Germline CDR1 and CDR2: SGHAT and FQNNGV. This CDR3 has 17 residues.